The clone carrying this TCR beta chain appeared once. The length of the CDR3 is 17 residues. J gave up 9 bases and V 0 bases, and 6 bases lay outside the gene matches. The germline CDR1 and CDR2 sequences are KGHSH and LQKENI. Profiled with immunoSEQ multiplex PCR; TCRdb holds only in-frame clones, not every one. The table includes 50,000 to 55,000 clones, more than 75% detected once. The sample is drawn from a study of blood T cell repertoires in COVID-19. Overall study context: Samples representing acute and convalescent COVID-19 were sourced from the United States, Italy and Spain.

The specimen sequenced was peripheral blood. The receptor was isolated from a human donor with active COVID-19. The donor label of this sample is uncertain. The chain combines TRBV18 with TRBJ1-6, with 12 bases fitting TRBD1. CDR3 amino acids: CASSPPAGQGAGSPLHF. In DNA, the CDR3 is TGTGCCAGCTCACCACCCGCGGGACAGGGGGCTGGTTCACCCCTCCACTTT.